Here is one TCR beta chain with its context. The antigen it recognizes is unknown. No much larger clone exists at a distance of one base, and base qualities are not known. On the immunoSEQ human TCRbeta survey platform, TCRbeta CDR3 regions were amplified and barcoded with a two-step multiplex PCR. Illumina instruments were used to sequence the libraries, and IgH from the same samples was sequenced in parallel. In the source study's methods: To remove PCR and sequencing errors, raw reads were filtered against the IMGT V, D, J definitions and then binned using a nearest-neighbor algorithm. A clone was defined as an identical nucleotide sequence, and differential abundance between tissues was tested with a Fisher exact test for each clone using a pFDR threshold of p<0.01. Clones whose frequencies were too low for statistical inference were excluded by a minimum inclusion filter of 10 in either sample. The immunoSEQ Analyzer was used for pairwise clonal comparisons, while IMGT tools were used to assess gene family usage. Drawn from immuneACCESS, this table holds only the in-frame rearrangements with V and J called that TCRdb kept. Clones are partly lost; checked studies trace under half to an unresolved V gene and leave the rest unexplained. The D gene and trimming were derived from the DNA, and the V and J assignments and clone size from that table. Counted in this sample were 95,000 to 100,000 clones; 60% to 80% of them appeared once. Jointly, the top ten make up 2% of the sample.

Its CDR3 holds 14 amino acids, cysteine through phenylalanine. Only the CDR3 DNA stays, 42 bases, in frame from base 1. CDR1 LNHDA and CDR2 SQIVND were looked up in the germline V gene (reference sequence). V drops 3 bases and J drops 5 bases, leaving 10 bases in between. These data belong to a study of fetal regulatory T cell absence and autoimmunity (dated by TCRdb to about 2017). Regarding the study in general: Exocrine pancreas autoimmunity was seen in the IPEX patients without clinical diabetes. What the study reported, not specific to this receptor: TRB gene family usage was broadly similar between cord blood and pancreas, resembling published neonatal and adult repertoires. The oligoclonal enrichment was interpreted as support for antigen-driven autoimmunity in the pancreas before birth in IPEX syndrome. Significant oligoclonal enrichment of the TCR compartment was observed in pancreas versus cord blood, with some top clones enriched more than 90-fold.

Genomic DNA obtained from frozen pancreas tissue was processed for repertoire sequencing. The DNeasy Blood and Tissue Kit was used to extract roughly 2-3.1 ug of genomic DNA from umbilical cord blood or frozen pancreas. The sample consisted of pancreas tissue. The sequence was collected from a male donor with IPEX syndrome. Recombination joined TRBV19 with TRBJ1-4, with no confidently assigned D gene. The encoded CDR3 is CASSIQDGNEKLFF. The DNA sequence is TGTGCCAGTAGTATCCAGGACGGGAATGAAAAACTGTTTTTT.